This TCR beta chain was captured by sequencing in a study of cytomegalovirus exposure and HLA in healthy donors. Background on the study: The 100 to 150 validation repertoires matched the roughly 700 first-cohort repertoires in platform, a later analysis reported.

Broader study findings: That first-cohort TCR clusters tended to co-occur in the 100 to 150 validation repertoires was found in a later analysis. High specificity and sensitivity for cytomegalovirus status were reported for the classifier. Cytomegalovirus-associated TCR beta chains were listed, numbering 150 to 200.

The protocol was immunoSEQ multiplex PCR, while the TCRdb copy is restricted to in-frame clones and leaves out a portion. The sample records 150,000 to 180,000 clones, 86% being singletons. Only one count was recorded for this clone. The antigen remains unidentified. The V end lost 6 bases, the J end lost 4 bases, and 7 bases lay between the germline ends. The CDR3 sequence is 13 residues long. Germline lookup yields CDR1 SNHLY and CDR2 FYNNEI. The sample comprised PBMCs. The chain employs TRBV2 and TRBJ2-6; tentatively, D is TRBD1 (5 bases). This receptor was obtained from a human donor in good health. The CDR3 here is CASRQEGANVLTF. The CDR3 nucleotides are TGTGCCAGCAGACAGGAAGGGGCCAACGTCCTGACTTTC. Together with reference TRBV2 and TRBJ2-6, the CDR3 gives the full variable domain: EPEVTQTPSHQVTQMGQEVILRCVPISNHLYFYWYRQILGQKVEFLVSFYNNEISEKSEIFDDQFSVERPDGSNFTLKIRSTKLEDSAMYFCASRQEGANVLTFGAGSRLTVL.